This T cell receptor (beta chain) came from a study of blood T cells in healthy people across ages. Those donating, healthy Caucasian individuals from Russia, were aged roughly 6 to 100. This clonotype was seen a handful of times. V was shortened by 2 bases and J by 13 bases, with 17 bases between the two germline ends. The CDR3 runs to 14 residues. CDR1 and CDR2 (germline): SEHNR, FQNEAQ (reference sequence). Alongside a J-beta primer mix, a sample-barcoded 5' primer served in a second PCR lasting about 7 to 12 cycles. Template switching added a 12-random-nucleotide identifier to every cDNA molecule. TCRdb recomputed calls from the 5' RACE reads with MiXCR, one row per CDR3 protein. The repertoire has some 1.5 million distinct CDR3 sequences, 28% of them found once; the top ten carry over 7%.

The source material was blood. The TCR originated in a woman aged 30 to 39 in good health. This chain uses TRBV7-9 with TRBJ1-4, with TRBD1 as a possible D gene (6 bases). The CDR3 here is CASSLSAGRGLLFF. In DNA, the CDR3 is TGTGCCAGCAGCTTATCGGCCGGTAGGGGGTTACTGTTTTTT. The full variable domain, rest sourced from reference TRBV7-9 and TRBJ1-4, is DTGVSQNPRHKITKRGQNVTFRCDPISEHNRLYWYRQTLGQGPEFLTYFQNEAQLEKSRLLSDRFSAERPKGSFSTLEIQRTEQGDSAMYLCASSLSAGRGLLFFGSGTQLSVL.